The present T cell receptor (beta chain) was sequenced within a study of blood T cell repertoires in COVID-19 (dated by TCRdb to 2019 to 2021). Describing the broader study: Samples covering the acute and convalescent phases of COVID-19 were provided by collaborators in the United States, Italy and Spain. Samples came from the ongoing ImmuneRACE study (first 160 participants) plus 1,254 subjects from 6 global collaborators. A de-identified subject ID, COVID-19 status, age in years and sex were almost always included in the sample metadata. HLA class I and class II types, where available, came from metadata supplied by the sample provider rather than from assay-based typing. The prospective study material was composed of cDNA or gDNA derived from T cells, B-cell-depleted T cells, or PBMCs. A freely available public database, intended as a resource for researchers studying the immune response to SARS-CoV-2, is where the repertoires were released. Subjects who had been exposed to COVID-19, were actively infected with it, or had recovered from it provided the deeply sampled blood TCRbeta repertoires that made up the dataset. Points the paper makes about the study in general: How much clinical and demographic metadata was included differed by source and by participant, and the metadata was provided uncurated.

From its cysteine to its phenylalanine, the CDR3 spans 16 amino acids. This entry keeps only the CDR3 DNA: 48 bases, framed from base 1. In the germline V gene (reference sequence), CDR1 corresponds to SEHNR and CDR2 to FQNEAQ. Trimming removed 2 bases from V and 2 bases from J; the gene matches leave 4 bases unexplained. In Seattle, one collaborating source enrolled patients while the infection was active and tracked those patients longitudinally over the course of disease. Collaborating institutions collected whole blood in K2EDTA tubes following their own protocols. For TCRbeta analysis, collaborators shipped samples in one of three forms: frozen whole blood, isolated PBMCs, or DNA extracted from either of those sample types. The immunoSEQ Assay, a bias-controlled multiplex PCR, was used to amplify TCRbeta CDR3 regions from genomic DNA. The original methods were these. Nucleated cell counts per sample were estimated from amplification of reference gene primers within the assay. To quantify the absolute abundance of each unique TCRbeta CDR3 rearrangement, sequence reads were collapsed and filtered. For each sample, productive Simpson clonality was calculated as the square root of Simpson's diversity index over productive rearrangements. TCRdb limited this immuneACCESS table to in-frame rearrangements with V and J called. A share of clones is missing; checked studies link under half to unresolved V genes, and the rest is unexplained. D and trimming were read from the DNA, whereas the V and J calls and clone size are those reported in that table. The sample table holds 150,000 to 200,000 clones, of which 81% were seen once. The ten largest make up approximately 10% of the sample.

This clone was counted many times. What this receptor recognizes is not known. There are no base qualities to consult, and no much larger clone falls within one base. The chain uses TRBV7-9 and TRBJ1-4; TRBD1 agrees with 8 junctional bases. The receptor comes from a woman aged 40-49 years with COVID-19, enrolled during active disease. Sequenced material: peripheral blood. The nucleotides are TGTGCCAGCAGCTTACTCGGACAGGGTACTAATGAAAAACTGTTTTTT. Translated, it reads CASSLLGQGTNEKLFF.